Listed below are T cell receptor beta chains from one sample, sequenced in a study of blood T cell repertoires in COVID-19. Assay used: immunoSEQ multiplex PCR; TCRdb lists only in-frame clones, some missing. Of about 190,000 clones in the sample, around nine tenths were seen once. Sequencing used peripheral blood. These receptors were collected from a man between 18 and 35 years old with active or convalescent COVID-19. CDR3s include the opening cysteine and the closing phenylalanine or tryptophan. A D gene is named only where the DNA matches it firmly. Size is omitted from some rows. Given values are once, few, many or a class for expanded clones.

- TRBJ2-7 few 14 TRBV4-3 CASSQGYRFSEQYF TGCGCCAGCAGCCAAGGGTACAGATTCTCCGAGCAGTACTTC
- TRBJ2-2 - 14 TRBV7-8 CASSLDGLAGELFF TGTGCCAGCAGCTTAGACGGGTTGGCCGGGGAGCTGTTTTTT
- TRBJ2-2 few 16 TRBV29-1 CSVTGQEGGYTGELFF TGCAGCGTTACCGGGCAGGAGGGAGGTTACACCGGGGAGCTGTTTTTT
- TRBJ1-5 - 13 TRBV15 CATSPDSNQPQHF TGTGCCACCAGCCCAGATAGCAATCAGCCCCAGCATTTT
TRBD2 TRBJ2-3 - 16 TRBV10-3 CAISTPSGASTDTQYF TGTGCCATCAGTACCCCTAGCGGGGCCTCCACAGATACGCAGTATTTT
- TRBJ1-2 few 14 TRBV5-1 CASSFGGGYYGYTF TGCGCCAGCAGCTTTGGCGGGGGCTACTATGGCTACACCTTC
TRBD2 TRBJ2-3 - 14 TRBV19 CASSISGSTDTQYF TGTGCCAGTAGCATAAGCGGGAGTACAGATACGCAGTATTTT
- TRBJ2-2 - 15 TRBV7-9 CASSLDGGFAGELFF TGTGCCAGCAGCTTAGATGGAGGTTTCGCCGGGGAGCTGTTTTTT
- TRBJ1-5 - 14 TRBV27 CASSVSLGNQPQHF TGTGCCAGCAGCGTTTCACTAGGCAATCAGCCCCAGCATTTT
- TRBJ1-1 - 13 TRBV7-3 CASSLDRNTEAFF TGTGCCAGCAGCCTGGACAGGAACACTGAAGCTTTCTTT
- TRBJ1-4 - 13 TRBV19 CASKRGSNEKLFF TGTGCCAGTAAACGGGGATCTAATGAAAAACTGTTTTTT
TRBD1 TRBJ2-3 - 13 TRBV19 CASRGTGSDTQYF TGTGCCAGTAGAGGGACAGGCTCAGATACGCAGTATTTT
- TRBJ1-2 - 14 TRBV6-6 CASSYSKESGGYTF TGTGCCAGCAGTTACTCGAAGGAGTCGGGAGGCTACACCTTC